Below, one TCR beta chain is given with its context. Its antigen is not known. Measured with immunoSEQ multiplex PCR; TCRdb has only the in-frame clones, and not every one. The data show fewer than 200,000 clones, approximately 89% seen once. These data belong to a study of T cell responses to AZD1222 COVID-19 vaccine. Study-level results: Researchers took repertoire samples only after the peak T cell response had come. Clonal diversity may have been underestimated in mostly white British donors. It was only six AZD1222 recipients who were seropositive at baseline. Nearly half of spike-specific TCRs reportedly go after variant regions that carry no mutations.

Germline CDR1 is LGHDT and CDR2 is YNNKEL (reference sequence). The CDR3 sequence is 15 residues long. V lost 3 bases and J lost 5, with 16 bases in between. V is TRBV3-1 (or the pseudogene TRBV3-2) and J is TRBJ2-5, with no clear D. Sample: peripheral blood, taken 28 days after the second AZD1222 dose. This TCR came from an adult who received the AZD1222 COVID-19 vaccine. DNA of the CDR3: TGTGCCAGCAGCCATCGGGTACTATGGCCGGAGACCCAGTACTTC. Protein product: CASSHRVLWPETQYF.